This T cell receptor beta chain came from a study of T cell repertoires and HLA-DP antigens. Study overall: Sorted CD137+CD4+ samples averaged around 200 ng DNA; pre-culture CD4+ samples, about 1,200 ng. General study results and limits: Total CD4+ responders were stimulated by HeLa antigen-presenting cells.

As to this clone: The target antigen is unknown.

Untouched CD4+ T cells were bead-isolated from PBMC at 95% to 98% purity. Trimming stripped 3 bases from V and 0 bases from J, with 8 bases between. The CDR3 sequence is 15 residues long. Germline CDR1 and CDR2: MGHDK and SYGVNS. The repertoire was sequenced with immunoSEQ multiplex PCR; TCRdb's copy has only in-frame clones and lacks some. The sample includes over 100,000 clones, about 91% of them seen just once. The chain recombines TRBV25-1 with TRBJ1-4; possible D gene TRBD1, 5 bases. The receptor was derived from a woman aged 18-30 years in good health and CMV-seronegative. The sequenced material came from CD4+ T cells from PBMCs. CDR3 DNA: TGTGCCAGCAGTGATACAGGCCCAACTAATGAAAAACTGTTTTTT. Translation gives CASSDTGPTNEKLFF.